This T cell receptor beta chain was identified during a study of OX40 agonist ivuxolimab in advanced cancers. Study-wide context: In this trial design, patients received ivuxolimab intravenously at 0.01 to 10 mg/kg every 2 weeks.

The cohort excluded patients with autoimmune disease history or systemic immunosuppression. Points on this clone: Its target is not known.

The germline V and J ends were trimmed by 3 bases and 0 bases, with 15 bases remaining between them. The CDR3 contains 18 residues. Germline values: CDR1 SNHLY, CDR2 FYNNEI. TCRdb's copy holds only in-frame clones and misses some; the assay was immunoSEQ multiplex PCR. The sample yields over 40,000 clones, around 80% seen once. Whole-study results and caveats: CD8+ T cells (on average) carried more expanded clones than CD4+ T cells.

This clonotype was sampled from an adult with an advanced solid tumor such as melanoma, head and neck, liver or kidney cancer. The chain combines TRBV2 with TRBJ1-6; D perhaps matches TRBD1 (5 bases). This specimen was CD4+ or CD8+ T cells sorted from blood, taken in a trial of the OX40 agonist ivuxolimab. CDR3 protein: CASSDQGLGSSYNSPLHF. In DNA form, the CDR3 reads TGTGCCAGCAGTGATCAGGGTTTAGGGAGCTCCTATAATTCACCCCTCCACTTT.